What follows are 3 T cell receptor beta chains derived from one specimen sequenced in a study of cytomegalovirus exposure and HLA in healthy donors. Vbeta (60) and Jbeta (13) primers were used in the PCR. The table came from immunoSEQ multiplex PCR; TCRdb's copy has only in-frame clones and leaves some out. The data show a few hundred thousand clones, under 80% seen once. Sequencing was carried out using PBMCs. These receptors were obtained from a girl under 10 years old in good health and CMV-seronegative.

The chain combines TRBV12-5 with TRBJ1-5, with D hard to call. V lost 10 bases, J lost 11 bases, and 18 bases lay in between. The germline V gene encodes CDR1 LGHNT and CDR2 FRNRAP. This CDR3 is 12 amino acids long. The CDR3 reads CATSISSRAQHF. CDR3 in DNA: TGTGCTACCTCTATCTCCTCTCGGGCCCAGCATTTT.

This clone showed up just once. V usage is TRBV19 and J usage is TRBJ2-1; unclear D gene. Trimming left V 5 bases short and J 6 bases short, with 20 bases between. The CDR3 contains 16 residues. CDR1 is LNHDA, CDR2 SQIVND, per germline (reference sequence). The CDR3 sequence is CASSGQVLQVVNEQFF. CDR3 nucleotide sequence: TGTGCCAGTAGTGGTCAGGTGCTGCAGGTTGTCAATGAGCAGTTCTTC. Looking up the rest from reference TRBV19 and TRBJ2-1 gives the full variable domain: DGGITQSPKYLFRKEGQNVTLSCEQNLNHDAMYWYRQDPGQGLRLIYYSQIVNDFQKGDIAEGYSVSREKKESFPLTVTSAQKNPTAFYLCASSGQVLQVVNEQFFGPGTRLTVL.

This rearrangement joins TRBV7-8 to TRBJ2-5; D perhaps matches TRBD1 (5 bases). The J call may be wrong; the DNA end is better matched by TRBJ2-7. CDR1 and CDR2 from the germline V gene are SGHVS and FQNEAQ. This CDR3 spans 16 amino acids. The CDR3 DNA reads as TGTGCCAGCAGCTTAGGTTCGACAGCTAGATTCTACGAGCAGTACTTC. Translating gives CASSLGSTARFYEQYF.